The source of this T cell receptor (beta chain) is a study of blood T cell repertoires in COVID-19. Study-level background: The United States, Italy and Spain were the sources of the acute and convalescent COVID-19 samples. T cells, B-cell-depleted T cells, or PBMCs supplied cDNA or gDNA.

With 5 bases removed from V and 3 bases from J, the gap between germline ends came to 4 bases. Germline-derived CDR1 and CDR2 are SEHNR and FQNEAQ (reference sequence). There are 11 residues in the CDR3. Per the original methods: From reference gene primer amplification, estimates of nucleated cell counts were derived. Profiling relied on immunoSEQ multiplex PCR, and the TCRdb table lists in-frame clones only, not all of them. V and J calls and clone size come straight from that table; D and trimming were deduced from the DNA. This table holds 110,000 to 150,000 clones, approximately 84% found once. The sequencing input was peripheral blood. The V gene is TRBV7-9, the J gene TRBJ2-5; D gene uncertain. The sequence came from a human donor in a cohort sampled during active COVID-19. The CDR3, as DNA: TGTGCCAGCAGCCCAAAAGAGACCCAGTACTTC. Its protein is CASSPKETQYF.